Reported below is one TCR beta chain. Its antigen is as yet unknown. The CDR3 contains 13 residues. V trimming: 4 bases; J trimming: 2 bases; junction bases outside the gene matches: 3. In germline, CDR1 is SGHRS, CDR2 YFSETQ. 13 Jbeta primers and 60 Vbeta primers were used for the PCR. The table came from immunoSEQ multiplex PCR; TCRdb's copy has only in-frame clones and leaves some out. The profile covers under 200,000 clones, with more than 70% appearing a single time and about 6.3% taken by the ten largest. The sample is drawn from a study of cytomegalovirus exposure and HLA in healthy donors. Study conclusions and caveats: Associated with cytomegalovirus, according to the listing, were 150 to 200 TCR beta chains. Several of the most significant clusters appeared linked to common viral pathogens, based on a later analysis. Reports indicate that TCR beta sequences accurately predicted the HLA-A and HLA-B alleles of most subjects.

The sample was PBMCs. The TCR originated in a male donor in good health and CMV-seropositive. The J gene is TRBJ2-7, the V gene TRBV5-1; 7 bases are shared with TRBD1. This CDR3 is CASSGTATYEQYF. CDR3 DNA sequence: TGCGCCAGCAGCGGGACAGCAACCTACGAGCAGTACTTC.